The 23 T cell receptor beta chains in this list originate from one sample, sequenced in a study of cytomegalovirus exposure and HLA in healthy donors. Vbeta (60) and Jbeta (13) primers were used in the PCR. This table comes from immunoSEQ multiplex PCR, and its TCRdb copy is limited to in-frame clones, with some not included. In the table there are roughly 120,000 clones, 60% to 75% of which are singletons. What was sequenced was PBMCs. The receptors shown here come from a woman between 50 and 59 years old in good health and CMV-seropositive.

The V and J genes are TRBV6-6 and TRBJ2-3; D remains unclear. The CDR3 loop spans 14 amino acids. The germline V and J ends were trimmed by 5 bases and 4 bases, with 13 bases remaining between them. Germline CDR1 is MNHNY and CDR2 is SVGAGI (reference sequence). CDR3 residues: CASSPSAGSDTQYF. The CDR3 bases are TGTGCCAGCAGTCCCTCAGCAGGATCAGATACGCAGTATTTT.

This clone was found once. V is TRBV2 and J is TRBJ2-7; D perhaps matches TRBD2 (5 bases). The CDR3 has 13 amino acids. Trimming removed 8 bases at V and 4 bases at J, with 15 bases between. CDR1 SNHLY and CDR2 FYNNEI come from the germline V gene. CDR3 in DNA: TGTGCCAGCCTCCTGGTTCGGGGTTACGAGCAGTACTTC. Protein sequence: CASLLVRGYEQYF.

The gene calls are TRBV5-1 and TRBJ1-2, with D possibly TRBD1 on 6 matching bases. Trimming removed 0 bases from V and 4 bases from J, with 10 bases in between. The CDR3 covers 14 residues. Germline assignment: CDR1 SGHRS and CDR2 YFSETQ. For the CDR3, the DNA is TGCGCCAGCAGCTTGGGACAGGTCGTCTATGGCTACACCTTC. This gives the protein CASSLGQVVYGYTF.

The CDR3 bases are TGTGCCAGCAGTGGCGGACGGGGGAAGGGAGAGACCCAGTACTTC. Its protein product is CASSGGRGKGETQYF. This chain uses TRBV28 with TRBJ2-5; D possibly corresponds to TRBD2 (6 bases). The CDR3 sequence is 15 residues long. V was trimmed by 5 bases and J by 4 bases, leaving 17 bases between them. The germline gives CDR1 MDHEN, CDR2 SYDVKM.

The V and J genes are TRBV29-1 and TRBJ1-5, with 9 bases aligning to TRBD1. This CDR3 comprises 14 residues. V was clipped by 5 bases and J by 6 bases; unmatched bases: 8. Germline-derived CDR1 and CDR2 are SQVTM and ANQGSEA. CDR3 bases: TGCAGCGTTCGCTACGGGACAGGGAGTCAGCCCCAGCATTTT. Protein: CSVRYGTGSQPQHF.

The chain links TRBV4-2 to TRBJ2-3; 11 bases line up with TRBD2. This CDR3 has 16 residues. J lost 0 bases, V lost 4 bases, and 3 bases had no gene match. Germline V gene sequence: CDR1 LGHNA, CDR2 YNFKEQ. The CDR3 reads CASSLSGGASTDTQYF. The CDR3 coding sequence is TGTGCCAGCAGCCTTAGCGGGGGGGCCAGCACAGATACGCAGTATTTT.

The V and J genes are TRBV7-2 and TRBJ2-7; weak D call: TRBD1 (6 bases). V shed 3 bases and J shed 4 bases, with 16 bases lying between them. Germline values: CDR1 SGHTA, CDR2 FQGNSA. The CDR3 spans 15 residues. CDR3 nucleotides: TGTGCCAGCAGCTTGCAGGGACATGTGGGATACGAGCAGTACTTC. It encodes CASSLQGHVGYEQYF.

The rearrangement uses TRBV2 and TRBJ1-1, with D tentatively TRBD1 (6 bases). CDR3 size: 12 residues. Deletions cut 6 bases from V and 3 bases from J, with 8 bases between. The germline gives CDR1 SNHLY, CDR2 FYNNEI. CDR3 amino acids: CASRDSYTEAFF. The CDR3 coding sequence is TGTGCCAGCAGGGACAGTTACACTGAAGCTTTCTTT.

The V and J genes are TRBV19 and TRBJ1-3; 10 bases map to TRBD1. Per the germline V gene, CDR1 is LNHDA and CDR2 is SQIVND (reference sequence). This CDR3 region has 16 residues. After removal of 3 bases from V and 2 bases from J, the junction contained 4 bases not matched to a gene. The CDR3, as DNA: TGTGCCAGTAGTATGACGGGACAGGGGCCTGGAAACACCATATATTTT. Translating gives CASSMTGQGPGNTIYF.

The V gene is TRBV7-6, the J gene TRBJ2-7; weak D call: TRBD2 (5 bases). The V and J ends lost 4 bases and 6 bases respectively, with 13 bases between them. CDR3 length equals 13 residues. CDR1 SGHVS and CDR2 FNYEAQ come from the germline V gene. CDR3 DNA: TGTGCCAGCAGCTCTATAGACGCGGGCGAGCAGTACTTC. Its protein is CASSSIDAGEQYF.

This clone has a handful of counts. Within the sample, other DNA sequences also encode this same CDR3. The genes are TRBV18 and TRBJ1-6; TRBD1 matches 9 bases. With 3 bases clipped from V and 6 bases from J, the junction kept 3 bases outside the gene matches. Germline V lookup: CDR1 KGHSH, CDR2 LQKENI. The CDR3 length is 15 residues. CDR3 protein: CASSPGQGGNSPLHF. The CDR3 coding sequence is TGTGCCAGCTCACCGGGACAGGGCGGTAATTCACCCCTCCACTTT.

This chain links TRBV27 with TRBJ2-1, with 10 bases lining up with TRBD2. After removal of 1 base from V and 6 bases from J, the junction contained 15 bases not matched to a gene. CDR1 and CDR2 from the germline V gene are MNHEY and SMNVEV (reference sequence). This CDR3 spans 19 amino acids. Here the CDR3 reads CASSLYPVSGGLRGNEQFF. The CDR3 nucleotides read TGTGCCAGCAGTTTATATCCCGTTAGCGGGGGGTTAAGGGGCAATGAGCAGTTCTTC.

The V and J genes are TRBV7-9 and TRBJ1-2, with 10 positions matching TRBD1. Trimming removed 4 bases from V and 7 bases from J; junction bases left unmatched: 3. The CDR3 has 13 amino acids. Germline V gene data show CDR1 as SEHNR and CDR2 as FQNEAQ (reference sequence). CDR3 sequence: CASSSTGGPGYTF. The CDR3 DNA reads as TGTGCCAGCAGCTCGACAGGGGGCCCTGGCTACACCTTC.

The chain uses TRBV5-4 and TRBJ2-7; the D gene is possibly TRBD1 (6 bases). V was shortened by 3 bases and J by 4 bases, with 14 bases between the two germline ends. The CDR3 length is 14 residues. CDR1 SGHNT and CDR2 YYREEE come from the germline V gene (reference sequence). The CDR3 coding sequence is TGTGCCAGCAGCTCCAATAACAGGGTTTACGAGCAGTACTTC. Its translation is CASSSNNRVYEQYF.

The sample holds one count of this clone. This chain joins TRBV4-3 and TRBJ2-1; weak D call: TRBD1 (5 bases). This CDR3 has 14 amino acids. V gave up 0 bases and J gave up 4 bases, with 7 bases separating them. Germline loops: CDR1 LGHNA, CDR2 YSLEER. Written as DNA, the CDR3 is TGCGCCAGCAGCCAAGATTACAGGTACAATGAGCAGTTCTTC. It translates to CASSQDYRYNEQFF.

This clone has only a few counts. The chain combines TRBV30 with TRBJ1-2, with 8 positions matching TRBD1. Losses at the gene ends were 2 bases for V and 1 base for J; bases not matched to a gene: 9. The CDR3 spans 16 residues. The germline V gene encodes CDR1 GTSNPN and CDR2 SVGIG (reference sequence). CDR3 amino acids: CAWSRDRWSLNYGYTF. For the CDR3, the DNA is TGTGCCTGGAGTAGGGACAGGTGGTCTCTTAACTATGGCTACACCTTC.

The chain employs TRBV9 and TRBJ2-2, with 11 bases that match TRBD1. Germline CDR1 and CDR2: SGDLS and YYNGEE. V lost 4 bases, J lost 4 bases, and 12 bases stayed unmatched. The CDR3 has 18 amino acids. The CDR3 nucleotides read TGTGCCAGCAGCCTACACCCGATGGGACAGGGGGTCACCGGGGAGCTGTTTTTT. Encoded protein: CASSLHPMGQGVTGELFF.

The chain is built from TRBV21-1 and TRBJ2-7; the DNA was not compared with TRBD1, the D call given in the table. TRBV21-1 is a pseudogene segment. The CDR3 sequence is 18 residues long. For the CDR3, the DNA is TGTGCCAGCAGCAAAGCGCTTTGCCGTAATAGGGGAACCTACGAGCAGTACTTC. Residues: CASSKALCRNRGTYEQYF.

The J gene is TRBJ1-2, the V gene TRBV27, with 10 positions matching TRBD1. CDR3 size: 17 residues. Germline CDR1 and CDR2: MNHEY and SMNVEV (reference sequence). V trimming: 5 bases; J trimming: 0 bases; junction bases outside the gene matches: 9. The CDR3 region is CASSDRGLSPSNYGYTF. In DNA, the CDR3 is TGTGCCAGCAGTGACAGGGGGCTAAGCCCCTCTAACTATGGCTACACCTTC.

The chain has TRBV28 and TRBJ2-3, with 10 bases lining up with TRBD2. The CDR3 extends over 14 amino acids. Looked up from germline, CDR1 is MDHEN and CDR2 is SYDVKM. V gave up 8 bases and J gave up 4 bases; unmatched junction bases: 6. CDR3 region: CASLSGGASDTQYF. In DNA form, the CDR3 reads TGTGCCAGCCTGAGCGGGGGGGCCTCAGATACGCAGTATTTT. The full variable domain, with the rest looked up from reference TRBV28 and TRBJ2-3, is DVKVTQSSRYLVKRTGEKVFLECVQDMDHENMFWYRQDPGLGLRLIYFSYDVKMKEKGDIPEGYSVSREKKERFSLILESASTNQTSMYLCASLSGGASDTQYFGPGTRLTVL.

The chain uses TRBV28 and TRBJ2-1, with 8 bases matching TRBD2. V lost 6 bases, J lost 2 bases, and 3 bases stayed unmatched. Per germline, CDR1 MDHEN and CDR2 SYDVKM. The length of the CDR3 is 14 residues. The CDR3 sequence is CASRQAGAYNEQFF. CDR3 nucleotides: TGTGCCAGCAGACAAGCGGGGGCCTACAATGAGCAGTTCTTC.

The chain combines TRBV10-3 with TRBJ1-1; 7 bases fit TRBD1. This CDR3 comprises 12 residues. Trimming removed 11 bases from V and 6 bases from J; junction bases left unmatched: 9. Germline V CDR1 and CDR2: ENHRY, SYGVKD. The CDR3 here is CAVSQGSAEAFF. CDR3 nucleotides: TGTGCCGTCTCACAGGGGTCCGCTGAAGCTTTCTTT.

This chain joins TRBV5-8 and TRBJ1-5; 10 bases line up with TRBD1. This CDR3 is 18 amino acids long. V dropped 4 bases and J dropped 0; count of bases not matched to a gene: 10. Germline V gene sequence: CDR1 SGHTS, CDR2 YDEGEE. The CDR3 here is CASSHRGTGAYSNQPQHF. The CDR3 nucleotides are TGTGCCAGCAGCCACCGGGGGACAGGGGCATATAGCAATCAGCCCCAGCATTTT.